The T cell receptor beta chain under discussion was sequenced for a study of siplizumab effects on memory and regulatory T cells. Regarding the study as a whole: A significant reduction in alloreactive sequences traceable to unstimulated CD4+ memory cells was produced by siplizumab. Both greater diversity than memory cells and a major contribution to the alloresponse seemed to characterize naive T cells. Confirmation that proliferating Tregs from siplizumab cultures had suppressive function was not obtained.

About 10^5 TCR templates were measured in each sample. Some clones are missing from TCRdb's copy, which holds only in-frame ones; the method was immunoSEQ multiplex PCR. The sample has tens of thousands of clones; about 90% are singletons. Concerning this clone itself: Its antigen is unidentified.

The V end was cut by 8 bases, the J end by 1 base, with 12 bases between. Germline CDR1 and CDR2: ENHRY and SYGVKD. The CDR3 totals 13 residues. This receptor was obtained from a human donor in good health. Sequencing used CD8+ T cells sorted from blood. The chain has TRBV10-3 and TRBJ2-7, with D perhaps matching TRBD1 (5 bases). CDR3 residues: CAIGARLSYEQYF. The CDR3 nucleotides read TGTGCCATCGGGGCCAGGCTTTCCTACGAGCAGTACTTC.